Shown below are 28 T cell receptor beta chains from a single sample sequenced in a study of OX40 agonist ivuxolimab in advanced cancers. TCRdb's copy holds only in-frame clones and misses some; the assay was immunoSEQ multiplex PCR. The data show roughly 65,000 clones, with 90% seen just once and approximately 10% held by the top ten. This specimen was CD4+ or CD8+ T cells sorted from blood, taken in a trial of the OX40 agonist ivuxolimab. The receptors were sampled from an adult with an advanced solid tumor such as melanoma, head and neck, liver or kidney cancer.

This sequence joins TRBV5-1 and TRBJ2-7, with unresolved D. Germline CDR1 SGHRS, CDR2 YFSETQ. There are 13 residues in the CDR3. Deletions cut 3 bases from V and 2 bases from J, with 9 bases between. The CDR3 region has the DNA TGCGCCAGCAGCTCACCCGGCGCCTACGAGCAGTACTTC. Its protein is CASSSPGAYEQYF.

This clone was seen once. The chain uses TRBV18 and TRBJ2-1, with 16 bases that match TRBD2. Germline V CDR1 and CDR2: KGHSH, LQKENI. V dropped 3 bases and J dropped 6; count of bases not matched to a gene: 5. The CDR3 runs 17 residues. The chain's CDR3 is CASSPSGLAGGLNEQFF. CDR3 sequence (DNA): TGTGCCAGCTCACCCTCGGGACTAGCGGGAGGGCTCAATGAGCAGTTCTTC.

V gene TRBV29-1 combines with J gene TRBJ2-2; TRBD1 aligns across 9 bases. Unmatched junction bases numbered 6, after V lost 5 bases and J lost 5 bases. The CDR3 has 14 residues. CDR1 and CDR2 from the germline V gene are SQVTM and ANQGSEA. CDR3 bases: TGCAGCGTTCCGGGACAGGGCGATACCGGGGAGCTGTTTTTT. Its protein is CSVPGQGDTGELFF.

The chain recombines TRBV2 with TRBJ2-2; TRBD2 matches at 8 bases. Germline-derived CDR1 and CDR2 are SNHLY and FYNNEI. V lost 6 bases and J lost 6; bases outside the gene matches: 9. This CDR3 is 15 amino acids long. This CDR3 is CASSRLTGGPGELFF. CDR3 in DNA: TGTGCCAGCAGCCGACTTACGGGAGGGCCCGGGGAGCTGTTTTTT.

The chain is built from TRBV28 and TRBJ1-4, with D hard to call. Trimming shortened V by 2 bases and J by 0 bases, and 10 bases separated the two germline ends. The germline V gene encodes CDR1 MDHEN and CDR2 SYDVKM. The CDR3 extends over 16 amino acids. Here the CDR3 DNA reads TGTGCCAGCAGTTTAAGCTACCTTGCAACTAATGAAAAACTGTTTTTT. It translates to CASSLSYLATNEKLFF.

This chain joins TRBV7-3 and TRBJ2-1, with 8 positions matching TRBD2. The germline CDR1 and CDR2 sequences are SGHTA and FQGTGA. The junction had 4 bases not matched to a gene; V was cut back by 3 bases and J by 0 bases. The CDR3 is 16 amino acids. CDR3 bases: TGTGCCAGCAGCTTGGGCGGGAGGAGCTCCTACAATGAGCAGTTCTTC. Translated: CASSLGGRSSYNEQFF.

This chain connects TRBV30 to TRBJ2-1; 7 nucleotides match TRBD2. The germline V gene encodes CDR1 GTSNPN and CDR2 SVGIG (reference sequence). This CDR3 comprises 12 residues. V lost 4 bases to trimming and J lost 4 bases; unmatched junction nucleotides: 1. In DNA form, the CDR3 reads TGTGCCTGGAAAGCGGGGTACAATGAGCAGTTCTTC. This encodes CAWKAGYNEQFF.

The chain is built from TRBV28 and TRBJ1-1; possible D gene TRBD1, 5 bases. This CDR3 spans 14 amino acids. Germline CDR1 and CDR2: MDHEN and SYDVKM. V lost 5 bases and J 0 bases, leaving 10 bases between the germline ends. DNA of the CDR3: TGTGCCAGCAGTCTTGACAGAGTGAACACTGAAGCTTTCTTT. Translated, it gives CASSLDRVNTEAFF. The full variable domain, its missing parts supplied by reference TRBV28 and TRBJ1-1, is DVKVTQSSRYLVKRTGEKVFLECVQDMDHENMFWYRQDPGLGLRLIYFSYDVKMKEKGDIPEGYSVSREKKERFSLILESASTNQTSMYLCASSLDRVNTEAFFGQGTRLTVV.

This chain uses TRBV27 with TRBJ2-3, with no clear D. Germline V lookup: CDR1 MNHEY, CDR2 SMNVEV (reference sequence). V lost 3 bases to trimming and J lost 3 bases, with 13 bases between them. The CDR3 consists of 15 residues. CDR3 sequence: CASSFKWLGTDTQYF. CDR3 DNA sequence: TGTGCCAGCAGTTTCAAATGGTTGGGGACAGATACGCAGTATTTT.

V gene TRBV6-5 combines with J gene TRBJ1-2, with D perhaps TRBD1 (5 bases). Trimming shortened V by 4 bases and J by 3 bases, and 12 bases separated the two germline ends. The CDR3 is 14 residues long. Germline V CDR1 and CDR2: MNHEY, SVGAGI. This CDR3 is CASSSPGGYYGYTF. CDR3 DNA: TGTGCCAGCAGTTCCCCGGGGGGGTACTATGGCTACACCTTC.

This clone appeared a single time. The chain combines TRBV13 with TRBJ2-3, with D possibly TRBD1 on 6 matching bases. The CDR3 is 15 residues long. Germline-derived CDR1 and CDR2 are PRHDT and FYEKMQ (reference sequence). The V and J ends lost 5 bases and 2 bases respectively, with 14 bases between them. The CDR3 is CASSPQGRVTDTQYF. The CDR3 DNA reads TGTGCCAGCAGCCCACAGGGCCGGGTCACAGATACGCAGTATTTT.

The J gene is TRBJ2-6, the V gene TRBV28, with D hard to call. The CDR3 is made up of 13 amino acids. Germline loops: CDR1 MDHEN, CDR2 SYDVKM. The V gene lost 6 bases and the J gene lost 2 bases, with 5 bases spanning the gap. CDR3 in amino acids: CASSNAGANVLTF. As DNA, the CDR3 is TGTGCCAGCAGCAACGCTGGGGCCAACGTCCTGACTTTC.

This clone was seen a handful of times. DNA of the CDR3: TGTGCCAGCAGCTTAGCGAGTAGGTTCGAGCAGTACTTC. This gives the protein CASSLASRFEQYF. The rearrangement links TRBV7-8 to TRBJ2-7; unclear D gene. Germline V CDR1 and CDR2: SGHVS, FQNEAQ. V dropped 0 bases and J dropped 6 bases, with 9 bases sitting between them. The CDR3 loop spans 13 amino acids.

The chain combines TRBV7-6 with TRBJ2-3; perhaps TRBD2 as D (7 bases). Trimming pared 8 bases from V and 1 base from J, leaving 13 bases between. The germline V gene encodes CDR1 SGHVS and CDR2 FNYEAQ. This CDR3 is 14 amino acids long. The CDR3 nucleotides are TGTGCCAGCGCAAGAGGGGGGGGCACAGATACGCAGTATTTT. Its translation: CASARGGGTDTQYF.

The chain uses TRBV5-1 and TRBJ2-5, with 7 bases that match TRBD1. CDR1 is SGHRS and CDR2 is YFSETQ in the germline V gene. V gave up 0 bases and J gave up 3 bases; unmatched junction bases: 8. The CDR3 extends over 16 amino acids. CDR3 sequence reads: CASSLGWTGTKETQYF. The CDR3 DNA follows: TGCGCCAGCAGCTTGGGCTGGACAGGTACCAAAGAGACCCAGTACTTC.

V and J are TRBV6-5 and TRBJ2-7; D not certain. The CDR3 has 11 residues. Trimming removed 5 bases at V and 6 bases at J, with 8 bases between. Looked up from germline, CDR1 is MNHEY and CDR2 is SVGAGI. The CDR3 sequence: CASSPRLEQYF. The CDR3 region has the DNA TGTGCCAGCAGTCCGCGACTCGAGCAGTACTTC.

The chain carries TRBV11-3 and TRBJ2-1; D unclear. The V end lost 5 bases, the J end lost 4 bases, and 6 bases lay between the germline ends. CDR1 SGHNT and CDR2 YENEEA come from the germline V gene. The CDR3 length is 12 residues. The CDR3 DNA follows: TGTGCCAGCAGCCAAGAGTACAATGAGCAGTTCTTC. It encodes CASSQEYNEQFF.

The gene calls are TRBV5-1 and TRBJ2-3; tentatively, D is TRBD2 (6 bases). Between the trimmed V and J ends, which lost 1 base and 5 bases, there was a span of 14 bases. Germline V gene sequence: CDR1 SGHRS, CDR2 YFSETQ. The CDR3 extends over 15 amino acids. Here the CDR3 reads CASSLTGVRGDTQYF. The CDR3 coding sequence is TGCGCCAGCAGCTTGACGGGAGTAAGGGGAGATACGCAGTATTTT.

The CDR3 region is CASSLVSGRASYTQYF. The CDR3 coding sequence is TGTGCCAGCAGCTTAGTTTCCGGGAGGGCCTCATATACGCAGTATTTT. The genes are TRBV11-2 and TRBJ2-3; 8 bases align to TRBD2. From germline, CDR1 is SGHAT and CDR2 FQNNGV. This CDR3 region has 16 residues. V gave up 1 base and J gave up 7 bases; unmatched junction bases: 10. Full variable domain (remainder filled in from reference TRBV11-2 and TRBJ2-3): EAGVAQSPRYKIIEKRQSVAFWCNPISGHATLYWYQQILGQGPKLLIQFQNNGVVDDSQLPKDRFSAERLKGVDSTLKIQPAKLEDSAVYLCASSLVSGRASYTQYFGPGTRLTVL.

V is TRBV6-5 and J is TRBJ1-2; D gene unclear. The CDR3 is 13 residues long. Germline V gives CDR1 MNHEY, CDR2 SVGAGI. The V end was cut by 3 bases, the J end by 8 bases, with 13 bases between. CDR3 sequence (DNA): TGTGCCAGCAGTTATGGCCTGGCAGGAGGCTACACCTTC. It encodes CASSYGLAGGYTF.

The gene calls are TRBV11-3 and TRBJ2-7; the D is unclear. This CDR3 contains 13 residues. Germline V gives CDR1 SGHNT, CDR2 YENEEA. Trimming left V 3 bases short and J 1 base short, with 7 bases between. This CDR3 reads CASSLVGSYEQYF. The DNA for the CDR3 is TGTGCCAGCAGCTTGGTAGGGTCCTACGAGCAGTACTTC.

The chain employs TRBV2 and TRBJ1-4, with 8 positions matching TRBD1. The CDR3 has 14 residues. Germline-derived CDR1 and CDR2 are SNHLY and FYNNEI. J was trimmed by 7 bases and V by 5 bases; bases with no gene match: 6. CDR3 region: CASSHRGLSEKLFF. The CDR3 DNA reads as TGTGCCAGCAGTCACAGGGGGTTGAGTGAAAAACTGTTTTTT.

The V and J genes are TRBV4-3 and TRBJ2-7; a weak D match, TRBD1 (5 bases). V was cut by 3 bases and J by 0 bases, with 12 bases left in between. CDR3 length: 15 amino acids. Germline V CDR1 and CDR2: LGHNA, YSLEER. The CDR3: CASSQEGVSSYEQYF. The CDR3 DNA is TGCGCCAGCAGCCAGGAAGGGGTAAGCTCCTACGAGCAGTACTTC.

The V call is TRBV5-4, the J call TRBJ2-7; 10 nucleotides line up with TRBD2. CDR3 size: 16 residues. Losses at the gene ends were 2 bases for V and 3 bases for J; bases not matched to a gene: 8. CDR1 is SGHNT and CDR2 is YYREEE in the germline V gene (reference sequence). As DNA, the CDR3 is TGTGCCAGCAGCTTATCGCTAGCGGGAGCTGGCTACGAGCAGTACTTC. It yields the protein CASSLSLAGAGYEQYF. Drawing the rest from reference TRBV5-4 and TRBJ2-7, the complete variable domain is ETGVTQSPTHLIKTRGQQVTLRCSSQSGHNTVSWYQQALGQGPQFIFQYYREEENGRGNFPPRFSGLQFPNYSSELNVNALELDDSALYLCASSLSLAGAGYEQYFGPGTRLTVT.

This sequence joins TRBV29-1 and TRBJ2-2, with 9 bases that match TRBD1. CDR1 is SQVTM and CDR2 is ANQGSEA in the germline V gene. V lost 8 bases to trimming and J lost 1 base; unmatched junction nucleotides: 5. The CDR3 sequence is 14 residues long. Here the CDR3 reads CSYEGQGNTGELFF. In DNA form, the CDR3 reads TGCAGCTATGAGGGACAGGGGAACACCGGGGAGCTGTTTTTT.

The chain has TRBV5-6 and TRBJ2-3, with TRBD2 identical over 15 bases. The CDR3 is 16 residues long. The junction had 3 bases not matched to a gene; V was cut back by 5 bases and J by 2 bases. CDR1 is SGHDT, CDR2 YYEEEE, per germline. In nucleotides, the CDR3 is TGTGCCAGCAGAAGGACTAGCGGGAGGGACACAGATACGCAGTATTTT. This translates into CASRRTSGRDTDTQYF.

Written as DNA, the CDR3 is TGTGCCAGCAGCTCCCGGACTAGCGGGGTAGATACGCAGTATTTT. Protein: CASSSRTSGVDTQYF. The rearrangement uses TRBV7-2 and TRBJ2-3; 12 bases agree with TRBD2. Per germline, CDR1 SGHTA and CDR2 FQGNSA. The CDR3 runs to 15 residues. V was clipped by 4 bases and J by 5 bases; unmatched bases: 4.

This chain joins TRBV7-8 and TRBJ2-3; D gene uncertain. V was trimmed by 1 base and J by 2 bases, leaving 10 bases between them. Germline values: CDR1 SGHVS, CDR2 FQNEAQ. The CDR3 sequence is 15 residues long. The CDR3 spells CASSLVGGNTDTQYF. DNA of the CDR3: TGTGCCAGCAGCTTAGTAGGTGGAAACACAGATACGCAGTATTTT.